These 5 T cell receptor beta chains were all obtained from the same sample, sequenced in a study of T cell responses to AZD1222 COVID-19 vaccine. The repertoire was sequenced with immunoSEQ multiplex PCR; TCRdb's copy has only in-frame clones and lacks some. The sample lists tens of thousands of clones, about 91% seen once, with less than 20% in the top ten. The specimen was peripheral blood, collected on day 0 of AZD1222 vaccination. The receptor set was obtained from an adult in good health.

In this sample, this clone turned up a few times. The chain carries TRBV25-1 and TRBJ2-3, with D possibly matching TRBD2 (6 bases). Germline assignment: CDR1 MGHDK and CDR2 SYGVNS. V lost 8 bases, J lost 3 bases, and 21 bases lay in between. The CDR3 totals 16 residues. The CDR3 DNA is TGTGCCAGCGCCTTGGGAGAGAGCGGGTGGACAGATACGCAGTATTTT. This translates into CASALGESGWTDTQYF.

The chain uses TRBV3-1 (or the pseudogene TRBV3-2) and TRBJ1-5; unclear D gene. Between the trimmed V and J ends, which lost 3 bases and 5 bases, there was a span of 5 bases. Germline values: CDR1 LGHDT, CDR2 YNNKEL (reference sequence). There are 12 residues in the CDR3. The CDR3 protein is CASSHQHQPQHF. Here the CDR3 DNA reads TGTGCCAGCAGCCACCAGCATCAGCCCCAGCATTTT.

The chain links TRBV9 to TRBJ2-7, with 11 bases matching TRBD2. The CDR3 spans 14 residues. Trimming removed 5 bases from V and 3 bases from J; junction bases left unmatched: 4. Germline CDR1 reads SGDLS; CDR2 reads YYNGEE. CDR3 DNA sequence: TGTGCCAGCAGTCGCGGGACTAGCGGCTACGAGCAGTACTTC. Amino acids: CASSRGTSGYEQYF.

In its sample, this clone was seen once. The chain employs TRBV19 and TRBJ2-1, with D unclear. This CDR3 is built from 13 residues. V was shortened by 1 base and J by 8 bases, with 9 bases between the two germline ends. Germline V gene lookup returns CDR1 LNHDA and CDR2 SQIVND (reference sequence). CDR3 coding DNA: TGTGCCAGTAGTATAGTGACAAGCCATGAGCAGTTCTTC. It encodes CASSIVTSHEQFF.

The CDR3 coding sequence is TGTGCCAGTAGTATCACGGGGGCGCCAGATCAGCCCCAGCATTTT. It encodes CASSITGAPDQPQHF. The chain has TRBV19 and TRBJ1-5, with D possibly TRBD1 on 6 matching bases. The CDR3 has 15 amino acids. Trimming removed 3 bases from V and 5 bases from J, with 14 bases in between. In germline, CDR1 is LNHDA, CDR2 SQIVND (reference sequence).